This TCR beta chain was sequenced during a study of T cell responses to AZD1222 COVID-19 vaccine. Turning to the study itself: Both about-4-week and about-12-week second-dose recipients were combined.

The repertoire was sequenced with immunoSEQ multiplex PCR; TCRdb's copy has only in-frame clones and lacks some. Of under 200,000 clones in the sample, 85% to 90% were seen once. The germline V and J ends were trimmed by 4 bases and 3 bases, with 17 bases remaining between them. There are 15 residues in the CDR3. CDR1 and CDR2 from the germline V gene are SGHRS and YFSETQ. The study, taken as a whole, reports: Spike-specific TCRs gained breadth and depth after people received two AZD1222 doses.

Remarks on this clone: Its antigen is not known.

The source was peripheral blood, collected on day 0 of AZD1222 vaccination. The source is an adult in good health. The rearrangement joins TRBV5-1 to TRBJ2-7; maybe TRBD1 (6 bases). The CDR3 here is CASSPTGIPIYEQYF. The CDR3 DNA follows: TGCGCCAGCAGCCCTACAGGGATTCCCATCTACGAGCAGTACTTC.